The rows below give T cell receptor beta chains drawn from one sample of a study of cytomegalovirus exposure and HLA in healthy donors. Some clones are missing from TCRdb's copy, which holds only in-frame ones; the method was immunoSEQ multiplex PCR. The top ten hold about 5% of the sample, which has 110,000 or so clones, 60% to 80% seen once. Material for sequencing was PBMCs. Receptors were obtained from a woman younger than 45 in good health and CMV-seropositive. CDR3s include the opening cysteine and the closing phenylalanine or tryptophan. The D gene is left open where the match is weak. Size is omitted from some rows. Given values are once, few, many or a class for expanded clones.

clone_size	d_call	v_call	j_call	cdr3_aa	cdr3_nt
few	TRBD1	TRBV19	TRBJ1-6	CASRNRGNSPLHF	TGTGCCAGTAGGAACAGGGGAAATTCACCCCTCCACTTT
-	TRBD1	TRBV5-1	TRBJ1-6	CASSLGGQVTNSPLHF	TGCGCCAGCAGCTTGGGTGGACAGGTGACGAATTCACCCCTCCACTTT
-	-	TRBV9	TRBJ2-1	CASSLDRYNEQFF	TGTGCCAGCAGCCTTGACAGATACAATGAGCAGTTCTTC
-	TRBD2	TRBV27	TRBJ2-1	CASSRLGLAGYNEQFF	TGTGCCAGCAGCCGACTCGGACTAGCGGGTTACAATGAGCAGTTCTTC
-	-	TRBV7-9	TRBJ2-7	CSSSSPGPGGSYEQYF	TGTTCCAGCAGCTCCCCGGGCCCCGGAGGGTCCTACGAGCAGTACTTC
few	TRBD1	TRBV5-6	TRBJ2-1	CASSLAWQGAYNEQFF	TGTGCCAGCAGCTTGGCGTGGCAGGGGGCCTACAATGAGCAGTTCTTC
-	-	TRBV19	TRBJ1-5	CASSINTNSNQPQHF	TGTGCCAGTAGTATAAATACAAATAGCAATCAGCCCCAGCATTTT
once	-	TRBV30	TRBJ2-7	CAWSVLSLKQTYEQYF	TGTGCCTGGAGTGTTTTAAGTCTCAAACAGACGTACGAGCAGTACTTC
-	-	TRBV9	TRBJ2-1	CASSVARSNNEQFF	TGTGCCAGCAGCGTCGCCCGATCTAACAATGAGCAGTTCTTC
-	TRBD1	TRBV10-3	TRBJ1-3	CAISYSTGTGSGNTIYF	TGTGCCATCAGTTATTCGACAGGGACAGGCTCTGGAAACACCATATATTTT
-	-	TRBV27	TRBJ1-4	CASSLLGASTNEKLFF	TGTGCCAGCAGTTTATTGGGGGCCTCAACTAATGAAAAACTGTTTTTT
-	-	TRBV29-1	TRBJ1-1	CSVKQEGAFF	TGCAGCGTGAAACAGGAGGGGGCTTTCTTT
-	-	TRBV2	TRBJ1-4	CASRLYNEKLLF	TGTGCCAGCCGACTTTATAATGAAAAACTGCTTTTT
-	-	TRBV11-2	TRBJ1-3	CASSLGKFDGARNTIYF	TGTGCCAGCAGCTTAGGCAAATTCGATGGGGCCAGGAACACCATATATTTT
-	-	TRBV29-1	TRBJ2-3	CSVEVGQVVDTQYF	TGCAGCGTTGAAGTGGGACAAGTCGTTGATACGCAGTATTTT
-	-	TRBV7-9	TRBJ1-1	CASSARQSPNTEAFF	TGTGCCAGCAGCGCACGACAGAGCCCGAACACTGAAGCTTTCTTT
-	-	TRBV10-3	TRBJ1-6	CAIRDSYNSPLHF	TGTGCCATCAGGGACAGTTATAATTCACCCCTCCACTTT
-	TRBD1	TRBV4-1	TRBJ1-1	CASSQTGAKNTEAFF	TGCGCCAGCAGCCAGACAGGGGCCAAGAACACTGAAGCTTTCTTT
few	-	TRBV9	TRBJ2-2	CASSVAGNPTGELFF	TGTGCCAGCAGCGTAGCGGGAAATCCAACCGGGGAGCTGTTTTTT
-	-	TRBV6-1	TRBJ2-2	CASGAETNTGELFF	TGTGCCAGCGGGGCAGAAACGAACACCGGGGAGCTGTTTTTT
-	-	TRBV27	TRBJ1-2	CASSLQTGSNYGYTF	TGTGCCAGCAGTTTGCAAACAGGGTCAAACTATGGCTACACCTTC
-	-	TRBV19	TRBJ1-4	CASSISQGRELFF	TGTGCCAGTAGTATATCCCAGGGTAGGGAACTGTTTTTT
few	-	TRBV29-1	TRBJ1-2	CSVQDATRGYTF	TGCAGCGTACAGGACGCCACACGTGGCTACACCTTC
-	TRBD2	TRBV4-1	TRBJ2-7	CASSQGRLAGSSYEQYF	TGCGCCAGCAGCCAAGGTCGGCTAGCGGGGAGCTCCTACGAGCAGTACTTC
-	-	TRBV5-8	TRBJ2-3	CASSLDRAGTDTQYF	TGTGCCAGCAGCTTGGACAGGGCTGGCACAGATACGCAGTATTTT
few	-	TRBV6-5	TRBJ2-5	CASSGGTAQETQYF	TGTGCCAGCAGTGGGGGGACAGCGCAAGAGACCCAGTACTTC
-	TRBD2	TRBV9	TRBJ2-1	CASSPGTSGYNEQFF	TGTGCCAGCAGCCCCGGGACTAGCGGTTACAATGAGCAGTTCTTC
-	TRBD1	TRBV28	TRBJ1-1	CASSLATGGYTEAFF	TGTGCCAGCAGTTTGGCGACAGGGGGGTACACTGAAGCTTTCTTT
-	-	TRBV6-6	TRBJ1-4	CASSYRLRRTNEKLFF	TGTGCCAGCAGTTACCGGTTAAGGAGGACTAATGAAAAACTGTTTTTT
-	-	TRBV5-4	TRBJ1-4	CASSLGQNPGEKLFF	TGTGCCAGCAGCTTGGGGCAGAACCCGGGTGAAAAACTGTTTTTT
-	TRBD2	TRBV9	TRBJ2-7	CASSGRGGPNYEQYF	TGTGCCAGCAGCGGGCGGGGGGGCCCTAACTACGAGCAGTACTTC
-	-	TRBV9	TRBJ2-7	CASSVAAGQSYEQYF	TGTGCCAGCAGCGTAGCTGCAGGACAGTCCTACGAGCAGTACTTC
few	TRBD2	TRBV4-1	TRBJ2-7	CASSQDRISGGRSYEQYF	TGCGCCAGCAGCCAAGATCGAATATCGGGCGGGAGGTCCTACGAGCAGTACTTC
-	TRBD1	TRBV2	TRBJ1-1	CASSQLGQGTGEAFF	TGTGCCAGCAGCCAGCTGGGACAGGGGACAGGGGAAGCTTTCTTT
-	-	TRBV11-1	TRBJ2-1	CASSLRLYNEQFF	TGTGCCAGCAGCTTACGACTATACAATGAGCAGTTCTTC
-	-	TRBV6-5	TRBJ2-7	CASSEVGGYEQYF	TGTGCCAGCAGTGAGGTTGGCGGCTACGAGCAGTACTTC
once	-	TRBV7-9	TRBJ2-7	CSSSQDFYEQYF	TGTTCCAGCAGCCAGGACTTCTACGAGCAGTACTTC
-	TRBD1	TRBV5-8	TRBJ2-7	CASSTGQGGYEQYF	TGTGCCAGCAGCACGGGACAGGGGGGGTACGAGCAGTACTTC
-	-	TRBV19	TRBJ2-1	CASRSLSSYNEQFF	TGTGCCAGTAGGAGTTTGAGCTCCTACAATGAGCAGTTCTTC
-	-	TRBV30	TRBJ2-5	CAWSLGTYQETQYF	TGTGCCTGGAGTCTAGGGACATACCAAGAGACCCAGTACTTC
-	TRBD2	TRBV11-2	TRBJ2-5	CASSLRVAGGLQETQYF	TGTGCCAGCAGCCTAAGGGTAGCGGGGGGGCTTCAAGAGACCCAGTACTTC
many	-	TRBV4-1	TRBJ1-4	CASSPQGATNEKLFF	TGCGCCAGCAGCCCTCAGGGTGCAACTAATGAAAAACTGTTTTTT
-	TRBD1	TRBV6-5	TRBJ1-1	CASSYGTAAEAFF	TGTGCCAGCAGTTACGGGACAGCGGCTGAAGCTTTCTTT
-	TRBD2	TRBV5-6	TRBJ2-1	CASSLFGTSGTSSYNEQFF	TGTGCCAGCAGCTTGTTCGGGACTAGCGGGACCTCCTCCTACAATGAGCAGTTCTTC